Presented here are 12 T cell receptor beta chains from one specimen sequenced in a study of blood T cell repertoires in COVID-19. Assay: immunoSEQ multiplex PCR; the TCRdb copy retains only in-frame clones and omits some. The sample records fewer than 700,000 clones, roughly nine tenths being singletons. Sequenced input: peripheral blood. The source is a woman aged 45-65 years with COVID-19, enrolled during active disease.

This clone has more than one count but fewer than ten. This rearrangement joins TRBV3-1 (or the pseudogene TRBV3-2) to TRBJ1-2; 8 bases line up with TRBD1. The V gene end was trimmed by 7 bases and the J gene end by 3 bases; junction bases not matched to a gene: 7. In germline, CDR1 is LGHDT, CDR2 YNNKEL (reference sequence). CDR3 length: 14 residues. CDR3 nucleotides: TGTGCCAGCACCATAGGGACAGGAGACTATGGCTACACCTTC. Encoded protein: CASTIGTGDYGYTF.

This clone was recorded a few times. V and J are TRBV7-9 and TRBJ2-3, with D possibly TRBD2 on 6 matching bases. Trimming pared 1 base from V and 7 bases from J, leaving 12 bases between. The CDR3 covers 14 residues. Germline CDR1 is SEHNR and CDR2 is FQNEAQ (reference sequence). The CDR3 DNA sequence: TGTGCCAGCAGCTTAGTGCAGGGAGGAAATACGCAGTATTTT. Its translation is CASSLVQGGNTQYF.

The chain combines TRBV30 with TRBJ1-2; D is unclear. The CDR3 consists of 12 residues. The germline gives CDR1 GTSNPN, CDR2 SVGIG (reference sequence). Trimming removed 7 bases from V and 8 bases from J, with 17 bases in between. This CDR3 reads CASQRGLLGYTF. The CDR3 coding sequence is TGTGCCTCCCAACGAGGCCTTTTAGGCTACACCTTC.

V gene TRBV19 combines with J gene TRBJ1-5; a weak D match, TRBD1 (6 bases). V gave up 3 bases and J gave up 5 bases, with 14 bases separating them. Germline V gives CDR1 LNHDA, CDR2 SQIVND (reference sequence). The CDR3 runs 15 residues. The CDR3 is CASSIIGQPYQPQHF. Written as DNA, the CDR3 is TGTGCCAGTAGTATTATCGGACAGCCTTATCAGCCCCAGCATTTT.

This clone appeared a few times. The CDR3 region is CASSPRAEQGNEKLFF. CDR3 bases: TGTGCCAGCAGCCCTAGGGCAGAACAGGGAAATGAAAAACTGTTTTTT. The chain recombines TRBV9 with TRBJ1-4; D is possibly TRBD1 (6 bases). With 4 bases removed from V and 5 bases from J, the gap between germline ends came to 18 bases. The germline CDR1 and CDR2 sequences are SGDLS and YYNGEE. This CDR3 region has 16 residues.

A single count supports this clone. This chain uses TRBV6-5 with TRBJ2-1; TRBD1 matches at 7 bases. This CDR3 is built from 13 residues. Germline V CDR1 and CDR2: MNHEY, SVGAGI. V trimming: 5 bases; J trimming: 7 bases; junction bases outside the gene matches: 5. CDR3 residues: CASSNTGANEQFF. CDR3 bases: TGTGCCAGCAGTAACACAGGGGCTAATGAGCAGTTCTTC.

This clone came up once. The chain uses TRBV11-2 and TRBJ1-1; no clear D gene. The CDR3 loop spans 12 amino acids. The V end lost 5 bases, the J end lost 12 bases, and 16 bases lay between the germline ends. CDR1 SGHAT and CDR2 FQNNGV come from the germline V gene. CDR3 amino acids: CASSPGGRWSFF. CDR3 in DNA: TGTGCCAGCAGCCCCGGAGGGAGGTGGTCTTTCTTT.

This clone showed up just a few times. V and J are TRBV12-3 or TRBV12-4 and TRBJ2-3; tentative D call: TRBD2 (7 bases). This CDR3 has 12 residues. Trimming left V 8 bases short and J 4 bases short, with 10 bases between. The CDR3 is CASLGGADTQYF. The DNA for the CDR3 is TGTGCCAGCTTAGGGGGGGCAGATACGCAGTATTTT.

A single count supports this clone. V gene TRBV25-1 combines with J gene TRBJ2-1; the match to TRBD2 covers 9 bases. V was clipped by 1 base and J by 8 bases; unmatched bases: 9. The germline V gene encodes CDR1 MGHDK and CDR2 SYGVNS. The CDR3 covers 16 residues. CDR3 amino acids: CASSEWEIAGAHEQFF. CDR3 coding DNA: TGTGCCAGCAGTGAATGGGAGATAGCGGGGGCCCATGAGCAGTTCTTC.

The rearrangement links TRBV7-2 to TRBJ2-7, with D perhaps matching TRBD2 (6 bases). The V end lost 1 base, the J end lost 2 bases, and 9 bases lay between the germline ends. From germline, CDR1 is SGHTA and CDR2 FQGNSA. The CDR3 sequence is 14 residues long. The CDR3 here is CASSLGGVPYEQYF. CDR3 bases: TGTGCCAGCAGCTTAGGGGGGGTCCCCTACGAGCAGTACTTC. The whole variable domain, remainder taken from reference TRBV7-2 and TRBJ2-7, is GAGVSQSPSNKVTEKGKDVELRCDPISGHTALYWYRQSLGQGLEFLIYFQGNSAPDKSGLPSDRFSAERTGGSVSTLTIQRTQQEDSAVYLCASSLGGVPYEQYFGPGTRLTVT.

The CDR3 coding sequence is TGTGCCAGCGTGCCCTCACGGGGGACTGAAGCTTTCTTT. Its protein is CASVPSRGTEAFF. J is TRBJ1-1 and V is TRBV19; a weak D match, TRBD1 (5 bases). The CDR3 extends over 13 amino acids. The germline V gene encodes CDR1 LNHDA and CDR2 SQIVND (reference sequence). The V gene lost 9 bases and the J gene lost 5 bases, with 16 bases spanning the gap.

This CDR3 is CASSFFGRTYEQYF. For the CDR3, the DNA is TGCGCCAGCAGCTTTTTCGGCAGGACCTACGAGCAGTACTTC. The chain recombines TRBV5-1 with TRBJ2-7; D uncertain. Trimming stripped 2 bases from V and 2 bases from J, with 11 bases between. CDR1 and CDR2 from the germline V gene are SGHRS and YFSETQ. The CDR3 is 14 residues long.